Below are 10 T cell receptor beta chains sequenced from a single sample in a study of cytomegalovirus exposure and HLA in healthy donors (dated by TCRdb to the late 2010s). Libraries were made using the immunoSEQ multiplex PCR assay. The multiplex PCR relied on a mix of 60 forward primers for TCR Vbeta segments and 13 reverse primers for TCR Jbeta segments. Sourced from immuneACCESS, this table was stored by TCRdb with only in-frame sequences that have V and J called. A share of the clones is absent; for the studies checked, an unresolved V gene accounts for under half, and the remainder has no known explanation. The sample table records around 65,000 clones; around 73% of these occur just once. Around 3% of the sample goes to the ten largest clones. The sequencing input was PBMCs. The receptors come from a girl under 18 in good health and CMV-seropositive.

This chain uses TRBV10-3 with TRBJ1-2; TRBD1 is a possible D gene (5 bases). Germline V lookup: CDR1 ENHRY, CDR2 SYGVKD. The length of the CDR3 is 12 residues. V lost 10 bases and J 4 bases, leaving 13 bases between the germline ends. Here the CDR3 reads CATATRVYGYTF. The CDR3 DNA follows: TGTGCCACCGCAACCAGGGTCTATGGCTACACCTTC.

The CDR3 protein is CASSIEFRSSYNEQFF. The CDR3 coding sequence is TGTGCCAGTAGTATTGAATTTAGAAGCTCCTACAATGAGCAGTTCTTC. V usage is TRBV19 and J usage is TRBJ2-1; D is ambiguous. V dropped 3 bases and J dropped 0 bases, with 12 bases sitting between them. The CDR3 runs 16 residues. Per the germline V gene, CDR1 is LNHDA and CDR2 is SQIVND (reference sequence).

This clone came up a few times. The V and J genes are TRBV5-4 and TRBJ2-5; D gene unclear. The CDR3 loop spans 14 amino acids. Trimming took 3 bases from V and 5 from J, leaving 14 bases between them. CDR1 is SGHNT, CDR2 YYREEE, per germline (reference sequence). The CDR3 nucleotides read TGTGCCAGCAGCTCGGGTTTATGGTCGGAGACCCAGTACTTC. Residues: CASSSGLWSETQYF. The entire variable domain, with the rest obtained from reference TRBV5-4 and TRBJ2-5, is as follows: ETGVTQSPTHLIKTRGQQVTLRCSSQSGHNTVSWYQQALGQGPQFIFQYYREEENGRGNFPPRFSGLQFPNYSSELNVNALELDDSALYLCASSSGLWSETQYFGPGTRLLVL.

This clone has a handful of counts. This chain connects TRBV6-5 to TRBJ2-7, with 9 bases matching TRBD1. Germline V CDR1 and CDR2: MNHEY, SVGAGI. Trimming removed 6 bases from V and 7 bases from J; junction bases left unmatched: 7. This CDR3 has 13 amino acids. The CDR3 region has the DNA TGTGCCAGCAGAAAGGACAGGGGAGGGGAGCAGTACTTC. Its translation: CASRKDRGGEQYF.

The chain is built from TRBV29-1 and TRBJ1-2; maybe TRBD1 (5 bases). V was shortened by 5 bases and J by 3 bases, with 10 bases between the two germline ends. Germline CDR1 SQVTM, CDR2 ANQGSEA. The CDR3 extends over 12 amino acids. The CDR3 sequence is CSVSSGDYGYTF. In DNA form, the CDR3 reads TGCAGCGTTAGTTCGGGGGACTATGGCTACACCTTC.

The V call is TRBV19, the J call TRBJ2-5, with TRBD2 matching 10 bases. TRBJ2-7 explains the end of the DNA better; the J call may be wrong. The CDR3 has 13 amino acids. The germline gives CDR1 LNHDA, CDR2 SQIVND (reference sequence). The DNA of the CDR3 is TGTGCCAGTAGTGTGGGACTAGCGTACGAGCAGTACTTC. It yields the protein CASSVGLAYEQYF.

The chain is built from TRBV28 and TRBJ2-3, with 14 bases matching TRBD2. J was trimmed by 2 bases and V by 3 bases; bases with no gene match: 16. The CDR3 length is 21 residues. The germline V gene encodes CDR1 MDHEN and CDR2 SYDVKM. The CDR3 region is CASSFPQGLAGVVGTTDTQYF. The DNA of the CDR3 is TGTGCCAGCAGTTTCCCACAGGGACTAGCGGGAGTCGTGGGGACCACAGATACGCAGTATTTT.

This clone was seen once. The chain links TRBV11-2 to TRBJ2-6; D unclear. CDR1 and CDR2 from the germline V gene are SGHAT and FQNNGV. V lost 5 bases, J lost 0 bases, and 5 bases lay in between. This CDR3 region has 14 residues. The CDR3 here is CASSPYSGANVLTF. CDR3 nucleotide sequence: TGTGCCAGCAGCCCTTACTCTGGGGCCAACGTCCTGACTTTC.

The V call is TRBV5-1, the J call TRBJ2-7; D call uncertain. Deletions cut 4 bases from V and 0 bases from J, with 11 bases between. Germline CDR1 is SGHRS and CDR2 is YFSETQ. This CDR3 comprises 14 residues. CDR3 in DNA: TGCGCCAGCAGCCCACAGACAAGCTCCTACGAGCAGTACTTC. Protein product: CASSPQTSSYEQYF.

CDR3 DNA sequence: TGTGCCAGCAGCTTAGTGCACGGCTCCTACGAGCAGTACTTC. Protein: CASSLVHGSYEQYF. V gene TRBV7-9 combines with J gene TRBJ2-7; D gene ambiguous. This CDR3 spans 14 amino acids. Germline lookup yields CDR1 SEHNR and CDR2 FQNEAQ (reference sequence). Trimming cost V 1 base and J 0 bases, with 7 bases left between them. Variable domain in full (rest from reference TRBV7-9 and TRBJ2-7): DTGVSQNPRHKITKRGQNVTFRCDPISEHNRLYWYRQTLGQGPEFLTYFQNEAQLEKSRLLSDRFSAERPKGSFSTLEIQRTEQGDSAMYLCASSLVHGSYEQYFGPGTRLTVT.